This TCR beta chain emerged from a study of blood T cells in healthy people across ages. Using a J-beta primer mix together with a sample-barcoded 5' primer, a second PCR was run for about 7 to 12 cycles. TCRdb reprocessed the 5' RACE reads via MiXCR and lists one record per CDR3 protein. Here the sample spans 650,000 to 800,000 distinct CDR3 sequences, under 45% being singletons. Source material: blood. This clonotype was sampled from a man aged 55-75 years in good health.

CDR3 sequence (DNA): TGTGCCAGCAGCTTACGTCCGGCCGGGGTCACCTACGAGCAGTACTTC. Its translation: CASSLRPAGVTYEQYF. V is TRBV11-2 and J is TRBJ2-7; maybe TRBD2 (5 bases). CDR1 is SGHAT and CDR2 is FQNNGV in the germline V gene. Deletions cut 2 bases from V and 2 bases from J, with 16 bases between. CDR3 length equals 16 residues. The whole variable domain, filled in from reference TRBV11-2 and TRBJ2-7, reads EAGVAQSPRYKIIEKRQSVAFWCNPISGHATLYWYQQILGQGPKLLIQFQNNGVVDDSQLPKDRFSAERLKGVDSTLKIQPAKLEDSAVYLCASSLRPAGVTYEQYFGPGTRLTVT.